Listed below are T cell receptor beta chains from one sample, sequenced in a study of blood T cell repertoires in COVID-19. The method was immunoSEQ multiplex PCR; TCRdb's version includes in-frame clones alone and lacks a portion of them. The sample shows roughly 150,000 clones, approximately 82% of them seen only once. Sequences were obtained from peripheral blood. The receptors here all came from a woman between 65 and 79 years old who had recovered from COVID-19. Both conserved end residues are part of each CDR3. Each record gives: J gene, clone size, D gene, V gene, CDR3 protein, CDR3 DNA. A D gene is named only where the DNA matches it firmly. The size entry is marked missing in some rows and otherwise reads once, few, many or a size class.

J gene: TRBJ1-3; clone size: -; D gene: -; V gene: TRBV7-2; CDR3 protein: CASSFSLAGNTIYF; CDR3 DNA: TGTGCCAGCAGCTTCTCCTTGGCCGGAAACACCATATATTTT
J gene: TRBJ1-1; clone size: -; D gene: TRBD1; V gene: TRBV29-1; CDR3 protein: CSADRGDTEAFF; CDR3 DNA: TGCAGCGCCGACAGGGGGGACACTGAAGCTTTCTTT
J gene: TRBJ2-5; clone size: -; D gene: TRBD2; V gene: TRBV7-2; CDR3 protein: CASSLAPSSGSQETQYF; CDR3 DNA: TGTGCCAGCAGCTTAGCGCCATCTAGCGGGAGTCAAGAGACCCAGTACTTC
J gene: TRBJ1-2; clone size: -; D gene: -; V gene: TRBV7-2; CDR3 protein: CASSLSSAGGGYGYTF; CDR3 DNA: TGTGCCAGCAGCTTATCCTCAGCGGGGGGCGGCTATGGCTACACCTTC
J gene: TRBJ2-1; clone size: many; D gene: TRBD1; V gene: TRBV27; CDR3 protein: CASSFGTGGAAQFF; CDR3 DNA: TGTGCCAGCAGTTTTGGGACAGGGGGCGCGGCCCAGTTCTTC
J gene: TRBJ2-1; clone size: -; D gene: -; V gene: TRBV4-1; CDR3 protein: CASSQVGSRIVNEQFF; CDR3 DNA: TGCGCCAGCAGCCAAGTGGGTAGCCGGATCGTCAATGAGCAGTTCTTC
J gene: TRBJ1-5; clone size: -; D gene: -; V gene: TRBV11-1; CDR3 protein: CASSFSSNQPQHF; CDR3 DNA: TGTGCCAGCAGCTTCAGTAGCAATCAGCCCCAGCATTTT
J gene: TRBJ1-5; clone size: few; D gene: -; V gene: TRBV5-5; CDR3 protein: CASSSPEGGFGNQPQHF; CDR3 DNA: TGTGCCAGCAGCTCCCCCGAGGGGGGGTTCGGAAATCAGCCCCAGCATTTT
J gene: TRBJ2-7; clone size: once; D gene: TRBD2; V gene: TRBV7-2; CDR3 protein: CASSPGASGGRYEQYF; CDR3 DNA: TGTGCCAGCAGCCCAGGGGCTAGCGGGGGCCGCTACGAGCAGTACTTC
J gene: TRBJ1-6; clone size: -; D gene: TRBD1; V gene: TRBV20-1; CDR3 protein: CSASPQGGSPLHF; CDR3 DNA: TGCAGTGCTAGTCCGCAGGGGGGATCACCCCTCCACTTT
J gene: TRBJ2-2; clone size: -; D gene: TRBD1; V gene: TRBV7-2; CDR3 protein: CASSYWNRGTGELFF; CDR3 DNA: TGTGCCAGCAGCTATTGGAACAGGGGGACCGGGGAGCTGTTTTTT
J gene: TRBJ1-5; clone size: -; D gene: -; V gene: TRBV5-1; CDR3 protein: CASSLGSEGQPQHF; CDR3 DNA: TGCGCCAGCAGCTTGGGGTCAGAGGGACAGCCCCAGCATTTT
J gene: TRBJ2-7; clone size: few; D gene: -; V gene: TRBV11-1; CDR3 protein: CASSSNSVGYEQYF; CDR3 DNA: TGTGCCAGCAGCTCCAATAGCGTTGGATACGAGCAGTACTTC
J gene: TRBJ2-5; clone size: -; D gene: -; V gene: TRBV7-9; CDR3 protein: CASSLQREETQYF; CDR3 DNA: TGTGCCAGCAGCTTGCAGCGGGAAGAGACCCAGTACTTC
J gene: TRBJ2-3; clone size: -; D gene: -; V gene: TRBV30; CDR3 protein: CAWSFGGGGDTQYF; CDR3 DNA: TGTGCCTGGAGTTTCGGCGGGGGCGGGGATACGCAGTATTTT
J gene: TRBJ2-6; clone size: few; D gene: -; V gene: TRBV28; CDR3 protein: CASLPRPLGAPGANVLTF; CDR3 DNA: TGTGCCAGCCTCCCTCGGCCATTGGGGGCACCAGGGGCCAACGTCCTGACTTTC
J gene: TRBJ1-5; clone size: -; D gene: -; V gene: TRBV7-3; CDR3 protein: CASSPGNGQPQHF; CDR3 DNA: TGTGCCAGCAGCCCCGGGAATGGACAGCCCCAGCATTTT
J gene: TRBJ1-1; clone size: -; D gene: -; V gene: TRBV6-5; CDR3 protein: CASRQRLEAFF; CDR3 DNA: TGTGCCAGCAGGCAGCGACTAGAAGCTTTCTTT
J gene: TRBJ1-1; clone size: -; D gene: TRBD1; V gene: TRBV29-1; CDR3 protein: CSVSGQGNTEAFF; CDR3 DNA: TGCAGCGTCTCTGGACAGGGCAACACTGAAGCTTTCTTT
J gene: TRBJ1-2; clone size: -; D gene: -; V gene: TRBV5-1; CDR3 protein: CASSPTGEDYGYTF; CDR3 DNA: TGCGCCAGCAGCCCCACGGGGGAGGACTATGGCTACACCTTC
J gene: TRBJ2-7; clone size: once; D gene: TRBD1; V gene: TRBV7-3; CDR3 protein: CASSMDRGGYTYEQYF; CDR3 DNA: TGTGCCAGCAGCATGGACAGGGGGGGATATACCTACGAGCAGTACTTC
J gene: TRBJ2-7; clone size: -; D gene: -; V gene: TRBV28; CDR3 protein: CASSSQRDTNYEQYF; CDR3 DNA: TGTGCCAGCAGTTCCCAAAGGGACACTAACTACGAGCAGTACTTC
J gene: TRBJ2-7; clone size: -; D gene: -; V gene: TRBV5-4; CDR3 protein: CASSLANTPYEQYF; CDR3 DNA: TGTGCCAGCAGCTTGGCGAACACACCATACGAGCAGTACTTC
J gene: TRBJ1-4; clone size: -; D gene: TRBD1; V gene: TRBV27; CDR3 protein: CASTRQGLGEKLFF; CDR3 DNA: TGTGCCAGCACGCGACAGGGGTTAGGTGAAAAACTGTTTTTT